This T cell receptor beta chain is drawn from a study of T cell responses to AZD1222 COVID-19 vaccine. Notes on the study in general: Spike was spanned by vaccine-associated CD4 TCRs, with dominance at 160-218 and 743-854.

The repertoire was sequenced with immunoSEQ multiplex PCR; TCRdb's copy has only in-frame clones and lacks some. The table has more than 75,000 clones, about 90% seen once. This CDR3 spans 15 amino acids. Germline CDR1 reads MDHEN; CDR2 reads SYDVKM. Losses at the gene ends were 3 bases for V and 5 bases for J; bases not matched to a gene: 9. Regarding this clone: What it binds is unknown.

This sequence joins TRBV28 and TRBJ1-2, with 7 bases fitting TRBD1. This receptor was obtained from an adult who received the AZD1222 COVID-19 vaccine. The input for sequencing was peripheral blood, taken 28 days after the second AZD1222 dose. CDR3 DNA sequence: TGTGCCAGCAGTTTGGGGGGACAGAGGGAGTATGGCTACACCTTC. Translated, it gives CASSLGGQREYGYTF.